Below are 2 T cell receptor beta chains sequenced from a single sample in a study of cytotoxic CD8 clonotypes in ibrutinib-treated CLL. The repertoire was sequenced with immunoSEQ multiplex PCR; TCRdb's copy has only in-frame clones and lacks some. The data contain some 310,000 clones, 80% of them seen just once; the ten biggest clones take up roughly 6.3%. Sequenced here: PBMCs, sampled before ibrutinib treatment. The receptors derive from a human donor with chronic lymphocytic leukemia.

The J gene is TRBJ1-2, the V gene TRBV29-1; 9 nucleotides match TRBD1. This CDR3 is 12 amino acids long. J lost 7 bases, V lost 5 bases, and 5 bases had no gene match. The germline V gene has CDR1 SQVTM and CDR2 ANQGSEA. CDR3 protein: CSVLTGGGGYTF. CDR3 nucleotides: TGCAGCGTTCTGACAGGGGGTGGTGGCTACACCTTC.

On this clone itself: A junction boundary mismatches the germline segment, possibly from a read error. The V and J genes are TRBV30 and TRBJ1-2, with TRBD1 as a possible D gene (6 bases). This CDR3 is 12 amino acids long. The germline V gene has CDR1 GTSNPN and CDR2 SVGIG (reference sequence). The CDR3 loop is CAWIRGRGDYAF. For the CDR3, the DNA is TGTGCCTGGATCAGGGGCAGGGGAGATTACGCCTTC. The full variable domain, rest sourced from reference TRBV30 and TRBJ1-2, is SQTIHQWPATLVQPVGSPLSLECTVEGTSNPNLYWYRQAAGRGLQLLFYSVGIGQISSEVPQNLSASRPQDRQFILSSKKLLLSDSGFYLCAWIRGRGDYAFGSGTRLTVV.